What follows are 2 T cell receptor beta chains derived from one specimen sequenced in a study of tumor and adjacent non-tumor tissue in lung cancer. RNA was extracted from bulk tissue without any cell sorting. Distant lung tissue was collected more than 3 cm away from the tumor edge. The library came from three nested PCR rounds adapted from ARM-PCR protocols. TCRdb re-analysed the multiplex PCR reads in MiXCR, keeping a single row per CDR3 protein. This sample has almost 75,000 distinct CDR3 sequences, with about two thirds found just once. Source material: distant non-tumor lung tissue. These receptors originate from a woman aged 45-65 years with non-small cell lung cancer.

Points on this clonotype: At one of its ends the junction is not consistent with the germline gene, which may arise from a read error. The chain has TRBV11-2 and TRBJ2-2, with TRBD1 matching over 7 bases. The CDR3 has 13 residues. Germline V gene data show CDR1 as SGHAT and CDR2 as FQNNGV. The chain's CDR3 is CASSVQGIGEPLF. CDR3 in DNA: TGTGCCAGCAGCGTACAGGGGATCGGGGAGCCGTTGTTT.

Of note for this clonotype: A much more abundant neighbour one base away suggests this may be a read error. The chain uses TRBV10-3 and TRBJ1-5; 10 positions agree with TRBD1. Trimming took 5 bases from V and 6 from J; bases not matched to a gene: 4. The germline V gene encodes CDR1 ENHRY and CDR2 SYGVKD. The CDR3 sequence is 14 residues long. The CDR3 is CAISNDRGPQPQHF. DNA of the CDR3: TGTGCCATCAGTAATGACAGGGGGCCTCAGCCCCAGCATTTT.